This T cell receptor beta chain was recorded in a study of vaccination and CD4 T cells after COVID-19. Study in general: Collection of post-COVID samples occurred a median around 96 days after diagnosis, spanning a range of 35 to 161. Overlapping peptides covering the spike proteins of SARS-CoV-2, HCoV-NL63, HCoV-OC43 and HCoV-229E were added to stimulate cells.

Sequencing of the DNA from cultured CD4+ T cells was carried out with the Oncomine TCR Beta short-read assay. TCRdb reanalysed the PCR reads using MiXCR and keeps one entry per CDR3 protein. Altogether fewer than 25,000 distinct CDR3 sequences are present, around a third being singletons, with the ten largest covering around 2.6%. Turning to this clonotype: Its specificity is unknown.

Noted time point: late sampling 161 to 241 days after vaccination in a few convalescent patients. The treatment is: approximately nine-day PBMC culture with coronavirus spike peptide pools or control peptides (ViraFEST assay). Sample: CD4+ T cells from blood, cultured in vitro, taken about 7 months after SARS-CoV-2 vaccination. This clonotype was obtained from a human donor who had recovered from COVID-19.

CDR3 DNA: TGTGCCATCAGTGAAATAGCGGATAATGAGCAGTTCTTC. Amino acids: CAISEIADNEQFF. The genes are TRBV10-3 and TRBJ2-1, with a possible D match to TRBD2 (6 bases). This CDR3 region has 13 residues. V lost 3 bases and J 7 bases, leaving 10 bases between the germline ends. Germline assignment: CDR1 ENHRY and CDR2 SYGVKD.